These T cell receptor beta chains were read from a single sample in a study of shared clonotypes between healthy human individuals. Produced via immunoSEQ multiplex PCR; TCRdb's table is partial and in-frame only. The data hold 1.5 million to 2.5 million clones, with approximately 95% observed a single time. Sequenced sample: naive CD8+ T cells sorted from blood. These receptors were obtained from a man younger than 35 in good health. The CDR3 runs from the conserved cysteine through the conserved F or W. The order of the fields is D gene, J gene, clone size, V gene, CDR3 protein, CDR3 DNA. The D gene is left open where the match is weak. Size is omitted from some rows. Given values are once, few, many or a class for expanded clones.

D: NA
J: TRBJ2-7
size: NA
V: TRBV7-9
CDR3: CASAGTASYEQYF
DNA: TGTGCTAGCGCAGGGACTGCTTCCTACGAGCAGTACTTC

D: NA
J: TRBJ1-5
size: NA
V: TRBV28
CDR3: CASRTSGDQPQHF
DNA: TGTGCCAGCAGGACTTCGGGGGATCAGCCCCAGCATTTT

D: NA
J: TRBJ2-2
size: NA
V: TRBV19
CDR3: CASSIISLTGELFF
DNA: TGTGCCAGTAGTATTATCTCATTAACCGGGGAGCTGTTTTTT

D: NA
J: TRBJ2-2
size: NA
V: TRBV7-2
CDR3: CASSPNGGELFF
DNA: TGTGCCAGCAGCCCTAATGGCGGGGAGCTGTTTTTT

D: TRBD2
J: TRBJ2-3
size: NA
V: TRBV7-9
CDR3: CASSPVPPTSGDRDTQYF
DNA: TGTGCCAGCAGCCCCGTCCCCCCGACTAGCGGGGACAGAGATACGCAGTATTTT

D: NA
J: TRBJ2-3
size: NA
V: TRBV19
CDR3: CASNRGNRDTQYF
DNA: TGTGCCAGTAACCGTGGGAATCGAGATACGCAGTATTTT

D: TRBD2
J: TRBJ2-7
size: NA
V: TRBV5-1
CDR3: CASSLANLAGVSYEQYF
DNA: TGCGCCAGCAGCTTGGCCAATCTGGCGGGGGTCTCCTACGAGCAGTACTTC

D: TRBD1
J: TRBJ1-1
size: NA
V: TRBV11-2
CDR3: CASTLHRGQFTEAFF
DNA: TGTGCCAGCACCCTTCATAGGGGGCAGTTCACTGAAGCTTTCTTT

D: TRBD1
J: TRBJ2-7
size: NA
V: TRBV30
CDR3: CAWAGQGGEQYF
DNA: TGTGCCTGGGCGGGACAGGGTGGCGAGCAGTACTTC

D: TRBD2
J: TRBJ2-1
size: NA
V: TRBV27
CDR3: CASSLDGGAWNEQFF
DNA: TGTGCCAGCAGTTTGGACGGGGGGGCCTGGAATGAGCAGTTCTTC

D: NA
J: TRBJ1-1
size: NA
V: TRBV5-4
CDR3: CASSPELYTNTEAFF
DNA: TGTGCCAGCAGCCCCGAATTGTACACGAACACTGAAGCTTTCTTT

D: TRBD1
J: TRBJ2-7
size: NA
V: TRBV19
CDR3: CASSVAADRGYEQYF
DNA: TGTGCCAGTAGTGTCGCCGCGGACAGGGGCTACGAGCAGTACTTC

D: TRBD2
J: TRBJ2-7
size: NA
V: TRBV6-5
CDR3: CASTGLAGGPEQYF
DNA: TGTGCCAGCACCGGACTAGCGGGAGGGCCTGAGCAGTACTTC

D: NA
J: TRBJ2-2
size: NA
V: TRBV2
CDR3: CASSVPGQTGELFF
DNA: TGTGCCAGCAGTGTCCCGGGGCAGACCGGGGAGCTGTTTTTT

D: NA
J: TRBJ2-1
size: once
V: TRBV27
CDR3: CASSPRVFSYNEQFF
DNA: TGTGCCAGCAGTCCCAGGGTATTCTCCTACAATGAGCAGTTCTTC

D: NA
J: TRBJ2-2
size: NA
V: TRBV6-5
CDR3: CASSYWGGAGELFF
DNA: TGTGCCAGCAGTTATTGGGGCGGGGCCGGGGAGCTGTTTTTT

D: NA
J: TRBJ2-3
size: once
V: TRBV4-2
CDR3: CASSQDFGLLMGDTQYF
DNA: TGTGCCAGCAGCCAAGATTTCGGACTCCTCATGGGTGATACGCAGTATTTT

D: NA
J: TRBJ2-3
size: NA
V: TRBV29-1
CDR3: CSARLVSTDTQYF
DNA: TGCAGCGCCCGACTAGTCTCCACAGATACGCAGTATTTT

D: NA
J: TRBJ1-5
size: NA
V: TRBV28
CDR3: CASSFWTDSNQPQHF
DNA: TGTGCCAGCAGTTTTTGGACAGATAGCAATCAGCCCCAGCATTTT

D: NA
J: TRBJ2-7
size: NA
V: TRBV4-1
CDR3: CASSPEKGVGYEQYF
DNA: TGCGCCAGCAGCCCGGAGAAGGGGGTGGGCTACGAGCAGTACTTC

D: NA
J: TRBJ2-7
size: NA
V: TRBV10-3
CDR3: CAIGGPSYEQYF
DNA: TGTGCCATCGGGGGCCCTTCGTACGAGCAGTACTTC

D: NA
J: TRBJ2-1
size: NA
V: TRBV12-5
CDR3: CASGLGYNEQFF
DNA: TGTGCTAGTGGTTTAGGGTACAATGAGCAGTTCTTC

D: TRBD1
J: TRBJ2-7
size: NA
V: TRBV9
CDR3: CASSVDPGQGYEQYF
DNA: TGTGCCAGCAGCGTCGACCCGGGACAGGGCTACGAGCAGTACTTC

D: TRBD1
J: TRBJ2-7
size: once
V: TRBV9
CDR3: CASSFTPGQGYEQYF
DNA: TGTGCCAGCAGCTTTACCCCGGGACAGGGTTACGAGCAGTACTTC

D: NA
J: TRBJ2-7
size: NA
V: TRBV29-1
CDR3: CSGHEGNEQYF
DNA: TGCAGCGGCCACGAGGGCAACGAGCAGTACTTC